The clone carrying this T cell receptor beta chain was observed a single time. Its specificity is not known. This record comes from a study of cytomegalovirus exposure and HLA in healthy donors. Whole-study context: One earlier analysis, a look at around 180 million T cells, found more than 100 million unique TCR beta sequences. Study-wide points: An assumption of roughly uniform sequencing depth across donors underlay the presence/absence analyses. An ancestry cluster, one associated with Asian ancestry, reportedly showed fewer N-insertions than the roughly 700-donor mean in a later analysis. In terms of immune exposure information, only CMV serostatus was available.

Deletions cut 0 bases from V and 1 base from J, with 10 bases between. The CDR3 extends over 15 amino acids. CDR1 and CDR2 from the germline V gene are SGDLS and YYNGEE. The PCR employed 60 Vbeta primers together with 13 Jbeta primers. The assay was immunoSEQ multiplex PCR, and TCRdb's table has in-frame clones only and misses some. The repertoire holds 150,000 to 200,000 clones, with 80% as singletons. J is TRBJ2-5 and V is TRBV9; D is unresolved. This TCR was recovered from a woman aged 40 to 50 in good health and CMV-seronegative. The sample consisted of PBMCs. The CDR3 sequence is CASSVATVPQETQYF. The CDR3, as DNA: TGTGCCAGCAGCGTAGCTACAGTCCCCCAAGAGACCCAGTACTTC.